These T cell receptor beta chains were read from a single sample in a study of brain metastases from non-small cell lung cancer. This table comes from immunoSEQ multiplex PCR, and its TCRdb copy is limited to in-frame clones, with some not included. Altogether approximately 6,100 clones are present, roughly 80% being singletons, with the ten largest covering 6% to 8%. Specimen: primary lung tumor tissue. These receptors all stem from a donor at least 40 years old with non-small cell lung cancer. Both conserved end residues are part of each CDR3. D genes are given only for firm matches. The size field is filled for only some rows; it gives once, few, many or a size class.

d_call j_call v_call clone_size cdr3_aa cdr3_nt
NA TRBJ1-6 TRBV5-4 NA CASSSSRASGNSPLHF TGTGCCAGCAGCTCGTCCAGGGCAAGCGGAAATTCACCCCTCCACTTT
NA TRBJ1-2 TRBV21-1 NA CASTHRAALNYGYTF TGTGCCAGCACCCATAGGGCGGCACTTAACTATGGCTACACCTTC
NA TRBJ2-3 TRBV11-2 NA CASSRLFTDTQYF TGTGCCAGCAGTCGACTCTTCACAGATACGCAGTATTTT
NA TRBJ2-3 TRBV25-1 NA CASSGFSTDTQYF TGTGCCAGCAGTGGTTTTAGCACAGATACGCAGTATTTT
NA TRBJ1-5 TRBV30 NA CAWRGGRGAGQPQHF TGTGCCTGGCGCGGGGGGCGGGGGGCTGGTCAGCCCCAGCATTTT
NA TRBJ1-6 TRBV10-2 NA CASRPRDQGSPLHF TGCGCCAGCAGGCCCCGGGACCAAGGCTCACCCCTCCACTTT
NA TRBJ1-2 TRBV6-5 few CASSPDGNYGYTF TGTGCCAGCAGCCCCGACGGGAACTATGGCTACACCTTC
NA TRBJ1-5 TRBV19 NA CASPQDGRNQPQHF TGTGCCAGTCCCCAGGACGGCCGCAATCAGCCCCAGCATTTT
TRBD1 TRBJ2-5 TRBV7-9 NA CASSFAGGILETQYF TGTGCCAGCAGCTTTGCAGGGGGCATTTTAGAGACCCAGTACTTC
TRBD2 TRBJ2-5 TRBV28 NA CASTPPAGGALDLAETQYF TGTGCCAGCACCCCCCCGGCGGGGGGGGCCTTAGATCTGGCAGAGACCCAGTACTTC
NA TRBJ2-7 TRBV7-8 NA CASSTTDTNEQYF TGTGCCAGCAGCACCACGGACACGAACGAGCAGTACTTC
TRBD2 TRBJ2-1 TRBV28 NA CASSLVGGGRNEQFF TGTGCCAGCAGTTTAGTTGGCGGGGGGAGAAATGAGCAGTTCTTC
NA TRBJ1-4 TRBV14 NA CASSPSEGRANEKLFF TGTGCCAGCAGCCCCTCCGAGGGTAGGGCTAATGAAAAACTGTTTTTT
NA TRBJ2-5 TRBV28 NA CASSSTGRETQYF TGTGCCAGCAGTTCAACAGGGCGGGAGACCCAGTACTTC
NA TRBJ2-3 TRBV7-3 NA CASSFLGGPFTDTQYF TGTGCCAGCAGCTTCCTAGGCGGGCCGTTCACAGATACGCAGTATTTT
TRBD1 TRBJ1-2 TRBV19 once CASSRDRASNYGYTF TGTGCCAGTAGTAGGGACAGGGCGAGTAACTATGGCTACACCTTC
NA TRBJ2-1 TRBV4-2 NA CASSQPPRNEQFF TGTGCCAGCAGCCAACCGCCGAGGAATGAGCAATTCTTC
NA TRBJ2-7 TRBV6-5 NA CARFETGSYEQYF TGTGCCAGGTTCGAGACAGGTAGCTACGAGCAGTACTTC
TRBD1 TRBJ2-1 TRBV29-1 NA CSAGQNGIEQFF TGCAGCGCGGGACAGAATGGGATTGAGCAGTTCTTC
NA TRBJ2-1 TRBV7-8 NA CASSFSPGAYNEQFF TGTGCCAGCAGCTTTAGTCCGGGGGCCTACAATGAGCAGTTCTTC
NA TRBJ2-3 TRBV5-5 NA CASSLSKGGTDTQYF TGTGCCAGCAGCTTGTCAAAAGGGGGCACAGATACGCAGTATTTT
NA TRBJ2-6 TRBV3-1/TRBV3-2 NA CASSQFTSNLANVLTF TGTGCCAGCAGCCAATTTACAAGTAATTTAGCCAACGTCCTGACTTTC
NA TRBJ1-5 TRBV28 NA CASSTTSTNQPQHF TGTGCCAGCAGTACAACAAGTACCAATCAGCCCCAGCATTTT
TRBD1 TRBJ1-6 TRBV10-3 NA CAISGGTAPNSPLHF TGTGCCATCAGCGGCGGGACAGCCCCTAATTCACCCCTCCACTTT
NA TRBJ2-7 TRBV7-8 once CASSFGTEQYF TGTGCCAGCAGCTTCGGGACCGAGCAGTACTTC
NA TRBJ1-2 TRBV6-5 NA CASSMTGDYGYTF TGTGCCAGCAGTATGACAGGTGACTATGGCTACACCTTC
NA TRBJ1-1 TRBV30 NA CAWSVHSMNTEAFF TGTGCCTGGAGTGTACACAGTATGAACACTGAAGCTTTCTTT
NA TRBJ1-1 TRBV5-1 once CASRSGPTNTEAFF TGCGCCAGCAGGTCAGGACCGACGAACACTGAAGCTTTCTTT
NA TRBJ1-5 TRBV6-2/TRBV6-3 once CASSRTASNQPQHF TGTGCCAGCAGTCGGACGGCTAGCAATCAGCCCCAGCATTTT
NA TRBJ2-3 TRBV6-1 NA CASSKALQGTDTQYF TGTGCCAGCAGTAAAGCATTACAGGGAACAGATACGCAGTATTTT
TRBD1 TRBJ2-3 TRBV19 once CASSRDRLRDTQYF TGTGCCAGTAGTAGGGACAGGCTAAGGGATACGCAGTATTTT
NA TRBJ1-1 TRBV15 NA CATSAENTEAFF TGTGCCACCAGCGCAGAGAACACTGAAGCTTTCTTT
NA TRBJ1-6 TRBV15 NA CATSRENSPLHF TGTGCCACCAGCAGGGAAAATTCACCCCTCCACTTT
NA TRBJ1-2 TRBV7-9 few CASSLERGGSYGYTF TGTGCCAGCAGCTTAGAAAGGGGCGGATCCTATGGCTACACCTTC
NA TRBJ2-3 TRBV10-3 NA CAISESAGTNTQYF TGTGCCATCAGTGAGTCCGCGGGGACGAATACGCAGTATTTT
NA TRBJ1-2 TRBV21-1 NA CASSNTGAAYGYTF TGTGCCAGCAGCAATACAGGGGCTGCCTATGGCTACACCTTC
NA TRBJ2-2 TRBV5-4 NA CASSFGDPFGELFF TGTGCCAGCAGCTTCGGGGATCCTTTTGGGGAGCTGTTTTTT
TRBD1 TRBJ1-5 TRBV30 NA CAWSVGQGGQPQHF TGTGCCTGGAGTGTAGGACAGGGAGGGCAGCCCCAGCATTTT
NA TRBJ2-2 TRBV5-1 NA CASSLTGFSAGELFF TGCGCCAGCAGCTTGACAGGGTTCTCCGCCGGGGAGCTGTTTTTT
NA TRBJ1-6 TRBV5-1 NA CASSFFSPNTENSPLHF TGCGCCAGCAGCTTTTTTAGTCCTAACACAGAAAATTCACCCCTCCACTTT
NA TRBJ2-1 TRBV5-4 NA CASSLTTYNEQFF TGTGCCAGCAGCTTAACTACCTACAATGAGCAGTTCTTC
TRBD1 TRBJ1-4 TRBV24-1 NA CATSDPGTGGHEKLFF TGTGCCACCAGTGATCCCGGGACAGGGGGTCATGAAAAACTGTTTTTT
NA TRBJ1-6 TRBV28 NA CASSLGGSYNSPLHF TGTGCCAGCAGTTTAGGAGGATCCTATAATTCACCCCTCCACTTT
TRBD1 TRBJ1-2 TRBV19 NA CASSQGVGYTF TGTGCCAGTAGTCAGGGGGTCGGCTACACCTTC
TRBD1 TRBJ1-5 TRBV5-1 NA CASSLGGTGNQPQHF TGCGCCAGCAGCTTGGGAGGGACAGGCAATCAGCCCCAGCATTTT
NA TRBJ1-6 TRBV7-9 NA CASSSNREELYSPLHF TGTGCCAGCAGCTCCAACAGGGAAGAGTTGTATTCACCCCTCCACTTT
NA TRBJ2-3 TRBV6-4 NA CASSVDYTDTQYF TGTGCCAGCAGTGTGGACTACACAGATACGCAGTATTTT
NA TRBJ1-1 TRBV9 NA CASSPRSGENTEAFF TGTGCCAGCAGCCCCCGATCAGGGGAGAACACTGAAGCTTTCTTT
NA TRBJ2-2 TRBV6-6 NA CASSYGPGELFF TGTGCCAGCAGTTATGGGCCCGGGGAGCTGTTTTTT
NA TRBJ2-7 TRBV29-1 NA CSMRGSNSYEQYF TGCAGCATGCGAGGGTCGAACTCCTACGAGCAGTACTTC
NA TRBJ2-3 TRBV27 few CASSFRPTDTQYF TGTGCCAGCAGTTTTCGGCCGACAGATACGCAGTATTTT
NA TRBJ1-5 TRBV7-9 NA CASSAGTSGQPQHF TGTGCCAGCAGCGCCGGGACCTCCGGCCAGCCCCAGCATTTT
NA TRBJ1-1 TRBV5-1 NA CASSLVLGGTEAFF TGCGCCAGCAGCTTGGTATTGGGGGGCACTGAAGCTTTCTTT